This TCR beta chain was documented in a study of Tregs in tolerant kidney transplant recipients. Study-wide findings and caveats: Biological reproducibility was not directly addressed, but technical replication error appeared minimal. Findings come from small patient numbers and require larger validation. Expanding Tregs on activated donor B cells appeared to best identify donor-specific TCRbeta clones.

Comments on this clone: Its antigen is not known.

Thawed PBMCs were FACS-sorted into unstimulated CD4+CD25+CD127- regulatory T cells, CD4+CD25- non-regulatory cells, CD4 and CD8 cells. TCRdb keeps only in-frame clones here, not all; method: immunoSEQ multiplex PCR. Of tens of thousands of clones in the sample, around 94% were seen once. The CDR3 covers 14 residues. V was pared by 0 bases and J by 2 bases, with 8 bases between. Looked up from germline, CDR1 is SGHDN and CDR2 is FVKESK. The chain links TRBV14 to TRBJ2-7, with D unresolved. The clonotype was recovered from a human donor in good health. Sequencing was performed on CD8+ T cells from blood. The CDR3 protein is CASSQDRITYEQYF. CDR3 nucleotide sequence: TGTGCCAGCAGCCAAGACCGGATCACCTACGAGCAGTACTTC.